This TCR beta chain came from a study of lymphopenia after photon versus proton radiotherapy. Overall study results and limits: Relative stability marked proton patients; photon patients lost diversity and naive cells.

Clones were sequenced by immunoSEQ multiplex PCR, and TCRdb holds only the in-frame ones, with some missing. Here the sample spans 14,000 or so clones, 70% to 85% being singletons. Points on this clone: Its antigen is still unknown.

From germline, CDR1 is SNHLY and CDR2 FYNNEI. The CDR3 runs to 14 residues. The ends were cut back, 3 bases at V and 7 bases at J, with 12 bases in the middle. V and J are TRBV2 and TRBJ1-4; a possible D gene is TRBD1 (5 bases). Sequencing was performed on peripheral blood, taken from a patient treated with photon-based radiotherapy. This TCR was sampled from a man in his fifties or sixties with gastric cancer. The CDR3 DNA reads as TGTGCCAGCAGTGACGGGGGATATATTGAAAAACTGTTTTTT. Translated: CASSDGGYIEKLFF.